These T cell receptor beta chains were read from a single sample in a study of regulatory T cells in long-lasting Graves disease. TCRdb analysed the multiplex PCR reads with MiXCR anew, one entry per CDR3 protein. The sample has around 430,000 distinct CDR3 sequences, approximately 23% seen once. The starting material was peripheral blood mononuclear cells (PBMCs), obtained when the disease was refractory, from a patient treated with antithyroid drugs. These receptors were collected from a female donor with Graves disease. CDR3s include the opening cysteine and the closing phenylalanine or tryptophan. Each record gives: D gene, clone size, V gene, J gene, CDR3 DNA, CDR3 protein. D genes are given only for firm matches. Clone size is shown for a subset of rows, as once, few, many or a class of expanded clone.

D: .; size: many; V: TRBV7-2; J: TRBJ2-1; DNA: TGTGCCAGCAGCCCCCCACCGATCAATGAGCAGTTCTTC; CDR3: CASSPPPINEQFF
D: .; size: many; V: TRBV28; J: TRBJ1-4; DNA: TGTGCCAGCAGCCGCGCACGGGGCGCAACTAATGAAAAACTGTTTTTT; CDR3: CASSRARGATNEKLFF
D: TRBD1; size: once; V: TRBV5-5; J: TRBJ2-7; DNA: TGTGCCAGCAGCTGGGGACAGGGACTCTACGAGCAGTACTTC; CDR3: CASSWGQGLYEQYF
D: .; size: many; V: TRBV7-6; J: TRBJ1-2; DNA: TGTGCCAGCAGCTCCCTGGCAGGGTCGGGCTATGGCTACACCTTC; CDR3: CASSSLAGSGYGYTF
D: TRBD1; size: .; V: TRBV19; J: TRBJ1-2; DNA: TGTGCCAGTAGTATGGCGGGACAGGGACGTGGCTACACCTTC; CDR3: CASSMAGQGRGYTF
D: TRBD1; size: few; V: TRBV19; J: TRBJ1-5; DNA: TGTGCCAGTACCTCGGACAGGGGAGGCGATCAGCCCCAGCATTTT; CDR3: CASTSDRGGDQPQHF
D: .; size: .; V: TRBV7-9; J: TRBJ2-7; DNA: TGTGCCAGCAGCTTATCGGACCTTTACTACGAGCAGTACTTC; CDR3: CASSLSDLYYEQYF
D: .; size: .; V: TRBV20-1; J: TRBJ2-1; DNA: TGCTCCAATGACCCCTTCAGTGGAGGTTCCGAGCAGTTCTTC; CDR3: CSNDPFSGGSEQFF
D: .; size: .; V: TRBV29-1; J: TRBJ1-3; DNA: TGCAGCGTAGAGGACAGCTCTGGGTCTGGAAACACCATATATTTT; CDR3: CSVEDSSGSGNTIYF
D: .; size: few; V: TRBV7-2; J: TRBJ2-7; DNA: TGTGCCAGCAGCTTTTCGGGACTTACCTACGAGCAGTACTTC; CDR3: CASSFSGLTYEQYF
D: .; size: many; V: TRBV28; J: TRBJ1-1; DNA: TGTGCCAGCAGTCCCTTTACTTATACTGAAGCTTTCTTT; CDR3: CASSPFTYTEAFF
D: .; size: many; V: TRBV6-2/TRBV6-3; J: TRBJ2-7; DNA: TGTGCCAGCAGTTACCCAGCGGCCATGAACTCCTACGAGCAGTACTTC; CDR3: CASSYPAAMNSYEQYF
D: .; size: few; V: TRBV19; J: TRBJ1-3; DNA: TGTGCCAGTAGTATGCGTCGAGGGAATGGAAACACCATATATTTT; CDR3: CASSMRRGNGNTIYF
D: .; size: .; V: TRBV20-1; J: TRBJ2-7; DNA: TGCAGTGCTAGCCCTTATACAGGCGGAGCGTACGAGCAGTACTTC; CDR3: CSASPYTGGAYEQYF
D: .; size: many; V: TRBV2; J: TRBJ2-5; DNA: TGTGCCAGCACTGGGGTGCCCCGCCAAGAGACCCAGTACTTC; CDR3: CASTGVPRQETQYF
D: .; size: few; V: TRBV19; J: TRBJ1-1; DNA: TGTGCCAGTAACTCAGGGGCGGGGGCTTTCTTT; CDR3: CASNSGAGAFF
D: .; size: .; V: TRBV5-1; J: TRBJ2-4; DNA: TGCGCCAGCAGCTCCACCCTTGGGGGCACCAAAAACATTCAGTACTTC; CDR3: CASSSTLGGTKNIQYF
D: TRBD1; size: .; V: TRBV19; J: TRBJ1-1; DNA: TGTGCCAGTAGACAGGGGCAGGGCACTGAAGCTTTCTTT; CDR3: CASRQGQGTEAFF
D: .; size: few; V: TRBV6-1; J: TRBJ1-1; DNA: TGTGCCAGCGTGATGGCACTGAACACTGAAGCTTTCTTT; CDR3: CASVMALNTEAFF